This T cell receptor beta chain was obtained from a study of CXCR3-negative and CXCR3-positive naive CD8 T cells. The method, 5' RACE with UMI labels, was used to prepare the TRB cDNA libraries. TCRdb processed the 5' RACE reads again and assigns one entry to each CDR3 protein, with no DNA. This sample's table has roughly 93,000 distinct CDR3 sequences. The germline V gene encodes CDR1 LNHDA and CDR2 SQIVND (reference sequence). The CDR3 extends over 13 amino acids. General study points: More hydrophobic TRB CDR3s occurred in CXCR3-positive than in CXCR3-negative naive cells. Naive CXCR3-positive and CXCR3-negative cells shared TRBV-TRBJ usage; memory cells diverged.

Turning to this clonotype: Its antigen is as yet unknown.

The source of this sequence is a human donor in good health. Some clones in this sample may be carry-over from other donors' samples. The V call is TRBV19, the J call TRBJ2-7; absent DNA, TCRdb's TRBD1 call cannot be checked. The sample taken for sequencing was naive CXCR3+ CD8+ T cells from blood. Subset here: CD45RO-CCR7+CD27+CD95- naive CD8+ T cells expressing CXCR3 (TNR3+). The CDR3 here is CASSSPGPNEQYF.